This T cell receptor beta chain was profiled in a study of Ad26.COV2.S vaccination and SARS-CoV-2 variants. Notes on the study in general: Recipients given vaccine exceeded placebo recipients in spike-specific TCR breadth. Reportedly, after vaccination the spike-specific CD8+ and CD4+ T cell responses displayed substantial breadth. Similar non-spike TCR breadth was observed in recipients of vaccine and of placebo. It is possible that the TCR breadth and depth analyses underestimated the total T cell responses.

With respect to this clone: The antigen remains undetermined.

TCRdb's table, derived via immunoSEQ multiplex PCR, lists solely in-frame clones and lacks some. The data contain about 94,000 clones, approximately 81% of them singletons. Germline loops: CDR1 LGHNT, CDR2 FRNRAP. V lost 5 bases to trimming and J lost 4 bases; unmatched junction nucleotides: 11. The CDR3 extends over 17 amino acids. The TCR sequence derives from a human donor who had recovered from COVID-19. This chain joins TRBV12-5 and TRBJ1-1; 12 nucleotides align to TRBD1. The sample here was peripheral blood, taken after recovery from COVID-19. The DNA of the CDR3 is TGTGCTAGTGGTCCCGGGACAGGGGGCAATAAAGGCACTGAAGCTTTCTTT. Amino acid sequence: CASGPGTGGNKGTEAFF.